This paragraph reports one TCR beta chain. The clone's antigen remains unknown. No much larger clone exists at a distance of one base, and base qualities are not known. Taken from the germline V gene, the CDR1 and CDR2 loops are MNHNS and SASEGT. The CDR3, from cysteine to phenylalanine, totals 14 residues. The sequence is cut down to CDR3 DNA, 42 bases in frame from base 1. Trimming costs V 6 bases and J 3 bases, and their ends lie 12 bases apart. TCRbeta CDR3 regions were amplified from genomic DNA using the immunoSEQ Assay, a bias-controlled multiplex PCR. The paper's data handling went like this. The number of nucleated cells in each sample was estimated by amplification of reference gene primers within the assay. To quantify the absolute abundance of each unique TCRbeta CDR3 rearrangement, sequence reads were collapsed and filtered. For each sample, productive Simpson clonality was calculated by taking the square root of Simpson's diversity index across productive rearrangements. TCRdb re-hosts the immuneACCESS table, in-frame sequences only. Its copies lack some clones; in the studies checked, an unresolved V gene accounts for under half of them, and the cause for the rest is not known. V and J calls plus clone size are reproduced from that table; the DNA served to infer D and trimming. The sample contains more than 110,000 clones, 90% of them found a single time. Jointly, the top ten make up approximately 11% of the sample.

Whole blood was collected in K2EDTA tubes by collaborating institutions according to the institutions' own protocols. For TCRbeta analysis, collaborators shipped samples as frozen whole blood, isolated PBMCs, or DNA extracted from either of those sample types. This entry comes from a study of blood T cell repertoires in COVID-19 (dated by TCRdb to 2020 to 2022). With respect to the entire study: The collaborator samples originated in the United States, Italy and Spain and spanned the acute and convalescent phases of COVID-19. The prospective study material was composed of cDNA or gDNA derived from T cells, B-cell-depleted T cells, or PBMCs. Subjects who had been exposed to COVID-19, were actively infected with it, or had recovered from it provided the deeply sampled blood TCRbeta repertoires that made up the dataset. The repertoires were released in a freely available public database intended as a resource for research on the immune response to SARS-CoV-2. Samples came from the ongoing ImmuneRACE study (first 160 participants) plus 1,254 subjects from 6 global collaborators. Nearly every sample came with metadata listing a de-identified subject ID, COVID-19 status, age in years and sex. HLA class I and class II types, where available, came from metadata supplied by the sample provider rather than from assay-based typing.

General conclusions and limits of the study: The amount of clinical and demographic metadata varied by source and participant and was provided uncurated.

The specimen was peripheral blood. The chain couples TRBV6-1 to TRBJ1-3; TRBD1 is possibly the D segment (6 matching bases). The origin of this receptor is a woman aged 80 or older with acute or convalescent COVID-19. The sequenced DNA is TGTGCCAGCAGGTCGGACAGTGTTGGAAACACCATATATTTT. Its protein reads: CASRSDSVGNTIYF.